This T cell receptor (beta chain) comes out of a study of T cell responses to AZD1222 COVID-19 vaccine. The data were produced by immunoSEQ multiplex PCR, yet TCRdb's version contains in-frame clones alone and is incomplete. This sample has roughly 130,000 clones; around nine tenths occur once, and the top ten carry just over 5.5%. Whole-study findings and limits: White British people made up most donors, females outnumbered males, and clonal diversity was possibly underestimated. Seropositivity was recorded at baseline in only 5 or 6 AZD1222 recipients.

A remark on this clone: Its antigen is undetermined.

V lost 0 bases to trimming and J lost 2 bases, with 18 bases between them. The CDR3 runs 17 residues. CDR1 GTSNPN and CDR2 SVGIG come from the germline V gene (reference sequence). The chain uses TRBV30 and TRBJ2-3, with D unresolved. This specimen was peripheral blood, taken on day 0 of AZD1222 vaccination. The TCR sequence derives from an adult in good health. In DNA form, the CDR3 reads TGTGCCTGGAGTGTCCTCCTTGTTGGCGGCAACACAGATACGCAGTATTTT. This gives the protein CAWSVLLVGGNTDTQYF.